This paragraph covers one T cell receptor beta chain sequence. Its antigen is undetermined. The data originate from a study of T-cell memory formation after mild COVID-19. As for the study in general: TCR clusters were mostly donor specific. Study-level findings and limits: The main location of contracting CD4+ clones was CM and EM, and that of contracting CD8+ clones was EMRA. Some SARS-CoV-2-responding clones were already detected in memory before infection.

There are 14 residues in the CDR3. CDR1 and CDR2 (germline): PRHDT, FYEKMQ (reference sequence). V gave up 6 bases and J gave up 7 bases, with 18 bases separating them. Researchers used 5'RACE with constant-segment primers to make TCR alpha and TCR beta cDNA libraries that carry sample barcodes and UMIs. TCRdb re-analysed the 5' RACE reads in MiXCR, keeping a single row per CDR3 protein. The profile shows around 470,000 distinct CDR3 sequences, around 19% of them singletons. Input material: PBMCs or a T cell subset sorted from them (not recorded which). The receptor comes from an adult woman who had mild COVID-19 (a few samples of this study predate the infection). Cell type and time point are not known. The chain couples TRBV13 to TRBJ2-5, with D possibly being TRBD2 (6 bases). The CDR3, as DNA: TGTGCCAGCAGGCCTCGGGGGACCCAGGGGACCCAGTACTTC. Protein product: CASRPRGTQGTQYF.